The text below deals with one TCR beta chain. CDR1 and CDR2 from the germline V gene are ENHRY and SYGVKD. J lost 6 bases, V lost 5 bases, and 5 bases had no gene match. The CDR3 is made up of 14 amino acids. This specimen belongs to a study of technical replicates of blood from several donors. The data were produced by immunoSEQ multiplex PCR, yet TCRdb's version contains in-frame clones alone and is incomplete. The repertoire consists of about 68,000 clones, with approximately 97% occurring once and the leading ten covering under 0.3%. The chain employs TRBV10-3 and TRBJ2-1, with 9 bases that match TRBD1. Sequenced sample: T cells isolated from PBMCs. The sequence was collected from a human donor in good health. In DNA, the CDR3 is TGTGCCATCAGTAGTACAGGGGGCGGCAATGAGCAGTTCTTC. Translating gives CAISSTGGGNEQFF.